The source of this T cell receptor (beta chain) is a study of patients and donors after allogeneic stem cell transplantation. MiXCR was run by TCRdb on the RT-PCR reads, yielding one entry per CDR3 protein. The table lists 400,000 to 450,000 distinct CDR3 sequences, more than 15% of them singletons. This clonotype was detected only a few times. The junction had 0 bases not matched to a gene; V was cut back by 3 bases and J by 5 bases. Per germline, CDR1 SGHTA and CDR2 FQGNSA. The CDR3 runs 14 residues. The TCR originated in a human donor who was either an allogeneic HSCT recipient or a stem cell or donor lymphocyte infusion donor (not recorded which). It is not recorded whose cells these are; they may come from a transplant donor. The rearrangement joins TRBV7-2 to TRBJ2-2; 10 bases map to TRBD2. The sequencing sample was made of blood, either unsorted or a sorted T cell fraction (not recorded which). This CDR3 reads CASSFSGGTGELFF. CDR3 DNA sequence: TGTGCCAGCAGCTTTAGCGGGGGGACCGGGGAGCTGTTTTTT.